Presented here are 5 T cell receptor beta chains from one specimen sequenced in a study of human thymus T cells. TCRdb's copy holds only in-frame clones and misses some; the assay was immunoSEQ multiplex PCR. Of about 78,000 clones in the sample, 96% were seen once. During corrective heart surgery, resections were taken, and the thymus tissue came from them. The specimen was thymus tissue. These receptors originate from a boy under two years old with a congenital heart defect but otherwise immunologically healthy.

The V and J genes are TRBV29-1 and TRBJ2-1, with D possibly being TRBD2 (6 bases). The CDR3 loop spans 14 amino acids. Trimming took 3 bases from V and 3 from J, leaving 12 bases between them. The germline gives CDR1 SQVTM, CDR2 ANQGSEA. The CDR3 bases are TGCAGCGTTGATGGGAGGTCCCTCTACAATGAGCAGTTCTTC. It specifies CSVDGRSLYNEQFF.

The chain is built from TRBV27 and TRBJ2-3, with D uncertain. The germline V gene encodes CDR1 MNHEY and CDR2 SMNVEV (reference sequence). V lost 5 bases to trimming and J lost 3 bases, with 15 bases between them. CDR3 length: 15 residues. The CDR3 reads CASSPGFSRTDTQYF. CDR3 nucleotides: TGTGCCAGCAGTCCGGGCTTCAGTAGGACAGATACGCAGTATTTT.

CDR3 DNA: TGTGCCAGTAGTATACCGGGACAGATTCGTGAAGCTTTCTTT. Translated: CASSIPGQIREAFF. The J gene is TRBJ1-1, the V gene TRBV19; TRBD1 matches at 7 bases. The CDR3 sequence is 14 residues long. Germline V gene data show CDR1 as LNHDA and CDR2 as SQIVND (reference sequence). V lost 2 bases to trimming and J lost 7 bases; unmatched junction nucleotides: 7.

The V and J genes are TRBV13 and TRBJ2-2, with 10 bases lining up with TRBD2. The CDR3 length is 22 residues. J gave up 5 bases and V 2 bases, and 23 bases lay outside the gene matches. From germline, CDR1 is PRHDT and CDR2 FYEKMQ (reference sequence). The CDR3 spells CASSLRVRGRLAGVGSTGELFF. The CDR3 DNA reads TGTGCCAGCAGCTTACGGGTAAGAGGTCGGCTAGCGGGAGTCGGATCTACCGGGGAGCTGTTTTTT.

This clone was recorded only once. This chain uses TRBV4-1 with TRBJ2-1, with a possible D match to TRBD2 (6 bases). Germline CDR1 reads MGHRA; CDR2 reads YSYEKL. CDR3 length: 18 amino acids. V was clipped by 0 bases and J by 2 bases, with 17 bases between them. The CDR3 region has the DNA TGCGCCAGCAGCCAAGAGACCCCCCAGACTAGGGCCTACAATGAGCAGTTCTTC. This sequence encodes CASSQETPQTRAYNEQFF.